Described below is a single T cell receptor beta chain sequence and its context. As yet, its antigen is unknown. The investigators amplified TCR beta CDR3 regions from RNA transcripts. HTBI primers were used for first-round RT-PCR of the TCR CDR3. Each CDR3 protein is one row after TCRdb ran MiXCR on the multiplex PCR reads. There are around 340,000 distinct CDR3 sequences in the sample; about 15% occur only once, and 33% lies in the top ten. This record comes from a study of T cells in Graves' hyperthyroidism and ophthalmopathy. Germline-derived CDR1 and CDR2 are SQVTM and ANQGSEA. With 3 bases clipped from V and 0 bases from J, the junction kept 16 bases outside the gene matches. The length of the CDR3 is 18 residues. Study-level points and caveats: Blood held most thyroid clonotypes expanded above 0.001 frequency.

This chain links TRBV29-1 with TRBJ2-5, with TRBD2 matching 7 bases. The sequenced sample consisted of blood. The receptor was isolated from a man aged 30 to 39 with Graves' hyperthyroidism. DNA for the CDR3: TGCAGCGTTGATGCGTTCAGTGTTGGGGCGGGAGACCAAGAGACCCAGTACTTC. Amino acids: CSVDAFSVGAGDQETQYF.